This is a list of T cell receptor beta chains from one sample in a study of blood T cell repertoires in COVID-19. Profiled with immunoSEQ multiplex PCR; TCRdb holds only in-frame clones, not every one. The data hold around 150,000 clones, with about 77% observed a single time. The sequencing sample was made of peripheral blood. Receptors originate from a woman between 50 and 59 years old with active or convalescent COVID-19. Both conserved end residues are part of each CDR3. Fields, in order: D gene, J gene, CDR3 length, V gene, clone size, CDR3 protein, CDR3 DNA. A D gene is named only where the DNA matches it firmly. Clone size is stated in some rows and not others, as once, few, many or a class when expanded.

D gene: .
J gene: TRBJ1-2
CDR3 length: 14
V gene: TRBV19
clone size: once
CDR3 protein: CASSVYRVGSGYTF
CDR3 DNA: TGTGCCAGTAGTGTATACAGGGTGGGAAGTGGCTACACCTTC

D gene: .
J gene: TRBJ2-6
CDR3 length: 19
V gene: TRBV27
clone size: .
CDR3 protein: CASSLSAGSLESGANVLTF
CDR3 DNA: TGTGCCAGCAGTTTATCGGCAGGGTCCCTTGAGTCTGGGGCCAACGTCCTGACTTTC

D gene: TRBD1
J gene: TRBJ1-2
CDR3 length: 17
V gene: TRBV29-1
clone size: .
CDR3 protein: CSVDTGTEKEEDYGYTF
CDR3 DNA: TGCAGCGTTGACACCGGGACAGAAAAAGAAGAAGACTATGGCTACACCTTC

D gene: .
J gene: TRBJ2-1
CDR3 length: 15
V gene: TRBV18
clone size: .
CDR3 protein: CASSPLAAALNEQFF
CDR3 DNA: TGTGCCAGCTCACCACTAGCGGCCGCACTCAATGAGCAGTTCTTC

D gene: .
J gene: TRBJ1-2
CDR3 length: 16
V gene: TRBV5-6
clone size: .
CDR3 protein: CASSYGIQGLLYGYTF
CDR3 DNA: TGTGCCAGCAGCTATGGGATTCAGGGACTCTTATATGGCTACACCTTC

D gene: TRBD1
J gene: TRBJ2-5
CDR3 length: 15
V gene: TRBV3-1/TRBV3-2
clone size: .
CDR3 protein: CASWESGGIQETQYF
CDR3 DNA: TGTGCCAGCTGGGAATCAGGGGGAATCCAAGAGACCCAGTACTTC

D gene: TRBD1
J gene: TRBJ1-4
CDR3 length: 15
V gene: TRBV25-1
clone size: .
CDR3 protein: CASSDDGTVNEKLFF
CDR3 DNA: TGTGCCAGCAGTGACGACGGGACAGTTAATGAAAAACTGTTTTTT

D gene: .
J gene: TRBJ1-2
CDR3 length: 12
V gene: TRBV4-3
clone size: .
CDR3 protein: CASSQDGYGYTF
CDR3 DNA: TGCGCCAGCAGCCAAGACGGTTATGGCTACACCTTC

D gene: TRBD2
J gene: TRBJ2-5
CDR3 length: 14
V gene: TRBV6-5
clone size: few
CDR3 protein: CASSWGLHSETQYF
CDR3 DNA: TGTGCCAGCAGTTGGGGACTACATTCAGAGACCCAGTACTTC

D gene: TRBD2
J gene: TRBJ2-4
CDR3 length: 16
V gene: TRBV14
clone size: .
CDR3 protein: CASSQQSGSRKNIQYF
CDR3 DNA: TGTGCCAGCAGCCAACAGAGCGGGAGTAGGAAAAACATTCAGTACTTC

D gene: TRBD2
J gene: TRBJ2-3
CDR3 length: 16
V gene: TRBV7-8
clone size: .
CDR3 protein: CASSPLAGRQSDTQYF
CDR3 DNA: TGTGCCAGCAGCCCCCTAGCGGGGCGGCAGTCAGATACGCAGTATTTT

D gene: TRBD1
J gene: TRBJ1-6
CDR3 length: 14
V gene: TRBV5-1
clone size: .
CDR3 protein: CASQQGQNNSPLHF
CDR3 DNA: TGCGCCAGCCAACAGGGGCAGAATAATTCACCCCTCCACTTT

D gene: TRBD1
J gene: TRBJ1-1
CDR3 length: 16
V gene: TRBV7-3
clone size: .
CDR3 protein: CASSPRTGVRNAEAFF
CDR3 DNA: TGTGCCAGCAGCCCCAGGACAGGGGTTCGTAACGCTGAAGCTTTCTTT

D gene: .
J gene: TRBJ2-1
CDR3 length: 12
V gene: TRBV19
clone size: once
CDR3 protein: CASRPRRGEQFF
CDR3 DNA: TGTGCCAGTAGACCAAGACGGGGTGAGCAGTTCTTC

D gene: .
J gene: TRBJ1-3
CDR3 length: 16
V gene: TRBV19
clone size: .
CDR3 protein: CASSRQRAISGNTIYF
CDR3 DNA: TGTGCCAGTAGTCGCCAGAGGGCAATCTCTGGAAACACCATATATTTT

D gene: TRBD1
J gene: TRBJ1-2
CDR3 length: 14
V gene: TRBV29-1
clone size: .
CDR3 protein: CSVERGTGAYGYTF
CDR3 DNA: TGCAGCGTTGAAAGAGGGACAGGTGCCTATGGCTACACCTTC

D gene: TRBD2
J gene: TRBJ2-7
CDR3 length: 13
V gene: TRBV27
clone size: .
CDR3 protein: CASSSWEGYEQYF
CDR3 DNA: TGTGCCAGCAGCTCTTGGGAGGGCTACGAGCAGTACTTC

D gene: .
J gene: TRBJ2-5
CDR3 length: 15
V gene: TRBV7-6
clone size: few
CDR3 protein: CASSFSSDRQETQYF
CDR3 DNA: TGTGCCAGCAGCTTTTCCTCTGACAGGCAAGAGACCCAGTACTTC

D gene: .
J gene: TRBJ1-3
CDR3 length: 13
V gene: TRBV6-5
clone size: .
CDR3 protein: CASKFGAGNTIYF
CDR3 DNA: TGTGCCAGCAAGTTCGGGGCTGGAAACACCATATATTTT

D gene: .
J gene: TRBJ2-2
CDR3 length: 16
V gene: TRBV7-7
clone size: medium-sized
CDR3 protein: CASRPIPGTITGELFF
CDR3 DNA: TGTGCCAGCAGACCGATCCCCGGGACAATCACCGGGGAGCTGTTTTTT

D gene: .
J gene: TRBJ1-2
CDR3 length: 14
V gene: TRBV5-6
clone size: .
CDR3 protein: CASSLLGQNYGYTF
CDR3 DNA: TGTGCCAGCAGCTTGTTGGGCCAGAACTATGGCTACACCTTC

D gene: .
J gene: TRBJ2-3
CDR3 length: 15
V gene: TRBV30
clone size: once
CDR3 protein: CAWSVRDRIPDTQYF
CDR3 DNA: TGTGCCTGGAGTGTCCGCGACAGGATCCCAGATACGCAGTATTTT

D gene: TRBD1
J gene: TRBJ1-5
CDR3 length: 15
V gene: TRBV2
clone size: .
CDR3 protein: CASSRQGYSNQPQHF
CDR3 DNA: TGTGCCAGCAGTCGACAGGGTTATAGCAATCAGCCCCAGCATTTT

D gene: .
J gene: TRBJ1-6
CDR3 length: 16
V gene: TRBV28
clone size: .
CDR3 protein: CASRSQVTSYNSPLHF
CDR3 DNA: TGTGCCAGCAGGTCACAAGTAACCTCCTATAATTCACCCCTCCACTTT

D gene: .
J gene: TRBJ2-5
CDR3 length: 15
V gene: TRBV9
clone size: .
CDR3 protein: CASSVVGTFEETQYF
CDR3 DNA: TGTGCCAGCAGCGTAGTGGGGACTTTCGAAGAGACCCAGTACTTC

D gene: TRBD2
J gene: TRBJ2-3
CDR3 length: 15
V gene: TRBV7-2
clone size: .
CDR3 protein: CASSPERGKTDTQYF
CDR3 DNA: TGTGCCAGCAGCCCCGAGCGGGGTAAAACAGATACGCAGTATTTT

D gene: TRBD1
J gene: TRBJ1-3
CDR3 length: 15
V gene: TRBV9
clone size: .
CDR3 protein: CASSERTGAGNTIYF
CDR3 DNA: TGTGCCAGCAGCGAAAGGACAGGGGCTGGAAACACCATATATTTT

D gene: TRBD1
J gene: TRBJ1-1
CDR3 length: 14
V gene: TRBV7-3
clone size: .
CDR3 protein: CASSSGTGDTEAFF
CDR3 DNA: TGTGCCAGCAGCTCGGGGACAGGGGACACTGAAGCTTTCTTT

D gene: .
J gene: TRBJ1-6
CDR3 length: 16
V gene: TRBV4-3
clone size: .
CDR3 protein: CASSPTASSYNSPLHF
CDR3 DNA: TGCGCCAGCAGCCCGACAGCGAGCTCCTATAATTCACCCCTCCACTTT

D gene: .
J gene: TRBJ2-3
CDR3 length: 15
V gene: TRBV11-1
clone size: .
CDR3 protein: CASSSLLPITDTQYF
CDR3 DNA: TGTGCCAGCAGCTCCCTTCTACCAATCACAGATACGCAGTATTTT

D gene: .
J gene: TRBJ1-1
CDR3 length: 12
V gene: TRBV11-2
clone size: few
CDR3 protein: CASSLVAPGAFF
CDR3 DNA: TGTGCCAGCAGCTTAGTGGCCCCAGGAGCTTTCTTT